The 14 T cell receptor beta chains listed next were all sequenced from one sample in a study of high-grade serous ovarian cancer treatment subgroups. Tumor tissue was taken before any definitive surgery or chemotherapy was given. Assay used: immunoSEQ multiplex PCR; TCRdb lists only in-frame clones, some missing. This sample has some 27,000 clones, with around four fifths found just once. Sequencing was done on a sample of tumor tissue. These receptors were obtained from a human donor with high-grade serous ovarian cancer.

CDR3 amino acids: CASSFRLAGYEQFF. Written as DNA, the CDR3 is TGTGCCAGCAGCTTTCGACTAGCGGGATATGAGCAGTTCTTC. The genes are TRBV2 and TRBJ2-1; 11 nucleotides agree with TRBD2. Germline lookup yields CDR1 SNHLY and CDR2 FYNNEI. The V gene end was trimmed by 6 bases and the J gene end by 8 bases; junction bases not matched to a gene: 6. This CDR3 is built from 14 residues. Full variable domain (missing parts from reference TRBV2 and TRBJ2-1): EPEVTQTPSHQVTQMGQEVILRCVPISNHLYFYWYRQILGQKVEFLVSFYNNEISEKSEIFDDQFSVERPDGSNFTLKIRSTKLEDSAMYFCASSFRLAGYEQFFGPGTRLTVL.

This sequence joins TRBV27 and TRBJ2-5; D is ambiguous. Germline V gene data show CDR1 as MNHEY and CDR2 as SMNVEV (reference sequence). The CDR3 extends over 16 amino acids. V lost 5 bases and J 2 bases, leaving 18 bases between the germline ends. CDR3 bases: TGTGCCAGCAGTCGCACACCCGGTTCGGCACAAGAGACCCAGTACTTC. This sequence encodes CASSRTPGSAQETQYF.

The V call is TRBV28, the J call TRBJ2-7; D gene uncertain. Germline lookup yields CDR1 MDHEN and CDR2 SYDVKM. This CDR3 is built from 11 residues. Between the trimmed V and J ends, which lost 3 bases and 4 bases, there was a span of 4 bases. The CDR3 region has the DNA TGTGCCAGCAGTTTGGGTTACGAGCAGTACTTC. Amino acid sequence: CASSLGYEQYF.

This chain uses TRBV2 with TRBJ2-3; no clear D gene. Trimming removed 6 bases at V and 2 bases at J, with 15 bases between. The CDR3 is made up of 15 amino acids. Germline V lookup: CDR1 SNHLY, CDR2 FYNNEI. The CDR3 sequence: CASRLIGGLTDTQYF. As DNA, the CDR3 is TGTGCCAGCAGGTTGATTGGCGGTCTCACAGATACGCAGTATTTT. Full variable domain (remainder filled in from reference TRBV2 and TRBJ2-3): EPEVTQTPSHQVTQMGQEVILRCVPISNHLYFYWYRQILGQKVEFLVSFYNNEISEKSEIFDDQFSVERPDGSNFTLKIRSTKLEDSAMYFCASRLIGGLTDTQYFGPGTRLTVL.

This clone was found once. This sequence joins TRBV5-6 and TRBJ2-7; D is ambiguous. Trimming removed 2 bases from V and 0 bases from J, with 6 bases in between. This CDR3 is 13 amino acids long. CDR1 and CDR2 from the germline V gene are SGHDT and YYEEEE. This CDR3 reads CASSFTPSYEQYF. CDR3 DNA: TGTGCCAGCAGCTTTACCCCCTCCTACGAGCAGTACTTC.

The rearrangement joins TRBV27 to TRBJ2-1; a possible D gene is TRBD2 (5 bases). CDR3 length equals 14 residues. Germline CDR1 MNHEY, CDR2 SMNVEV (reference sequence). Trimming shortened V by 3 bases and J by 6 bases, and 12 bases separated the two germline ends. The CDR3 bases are TGTGCCAGCAGTTTGAGAGGAAGCGGCAATGAGCAGTTCTTC. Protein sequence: CASSLRGSGNEQFF.

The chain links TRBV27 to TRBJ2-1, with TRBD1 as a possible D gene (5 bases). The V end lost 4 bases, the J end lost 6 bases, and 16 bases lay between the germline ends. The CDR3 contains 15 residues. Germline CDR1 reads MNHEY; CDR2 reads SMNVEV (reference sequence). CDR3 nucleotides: TGTGCCAGCAGTTCCCTCAGGGTAGAGGCCAATGAGCAGTTCTTC. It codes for CASSSLRVEANEQFF.

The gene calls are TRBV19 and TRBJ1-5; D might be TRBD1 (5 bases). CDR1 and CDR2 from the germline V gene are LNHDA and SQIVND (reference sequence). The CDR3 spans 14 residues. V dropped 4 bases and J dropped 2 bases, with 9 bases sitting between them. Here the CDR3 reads CASSNQGGNQPQHF. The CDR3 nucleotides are TGTGCCAGTAGTAACCAAGGGGGCAATCAGCCCCAGCATTTT.

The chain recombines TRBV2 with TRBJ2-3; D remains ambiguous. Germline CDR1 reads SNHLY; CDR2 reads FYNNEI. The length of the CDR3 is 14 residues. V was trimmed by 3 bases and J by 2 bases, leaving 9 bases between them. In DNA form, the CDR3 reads TGTGCCAGCAGTGACTCCCGCCTCACAGATACGCAGTATTTT. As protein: CASSDSRLTDTQYF.

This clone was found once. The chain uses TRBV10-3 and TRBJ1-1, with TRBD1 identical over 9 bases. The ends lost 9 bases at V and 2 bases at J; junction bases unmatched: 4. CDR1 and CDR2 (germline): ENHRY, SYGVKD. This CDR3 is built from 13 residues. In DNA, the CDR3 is TGTGCCATGGGACAGGGACCCAACACTGAAGCTTTCTTT. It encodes CAMGQGPNTEAFF.

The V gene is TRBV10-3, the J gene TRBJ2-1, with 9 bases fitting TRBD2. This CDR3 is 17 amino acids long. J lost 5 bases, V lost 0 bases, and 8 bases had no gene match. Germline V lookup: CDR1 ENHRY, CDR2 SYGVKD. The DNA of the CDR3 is TGTGCCATCAGTGAGTCGATGGGCGGGAGGGCCCACAATGAGCAGTTCTTC. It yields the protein CAISESMGGRAHNEQFF.

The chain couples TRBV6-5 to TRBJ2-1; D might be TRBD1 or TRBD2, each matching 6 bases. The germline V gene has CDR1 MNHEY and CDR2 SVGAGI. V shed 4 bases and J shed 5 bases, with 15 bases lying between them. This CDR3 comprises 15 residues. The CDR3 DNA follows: TGTGCCAGCAGTTTTGCGGGGAACAGGGACAATGAGCAGTTCTTC. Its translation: CASSFAGNRDNEQFF.

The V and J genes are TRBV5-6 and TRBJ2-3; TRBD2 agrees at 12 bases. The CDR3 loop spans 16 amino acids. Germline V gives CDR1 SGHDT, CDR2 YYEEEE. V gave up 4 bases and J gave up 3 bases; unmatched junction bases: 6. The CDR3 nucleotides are TGTGCCAGCAGCGAAAGACTAGCGGGAGTAACAGATACGCAGTATTTT. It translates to CASSERLAGVTDTQYF.

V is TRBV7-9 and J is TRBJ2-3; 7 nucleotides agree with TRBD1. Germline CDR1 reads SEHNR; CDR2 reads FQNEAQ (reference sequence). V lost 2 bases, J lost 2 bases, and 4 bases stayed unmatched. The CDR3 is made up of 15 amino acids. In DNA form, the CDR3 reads TGTGCCAGCAGCTTACCGGGACAGAACACAGATACGCAGTATTTT. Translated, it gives CASSLPGQNTDTQYF.